Below, 8 T cell receptor beta chains from the same sample are listed, as sequenced in a study of shared clonotypes between healthy human individuals. Sequenced by immunoSEQ multiplex PCR; TCRdb stores in-frame clones only, minus some. The table records 1.5 million to 2.5 million clones, approximately 94% of them present only once. It was CD45RO-negative cells, positively selected for CCR7, that made up naive CD8 cells, with terminally differentiated effector memory CD45RA+ cells excluded. Sequenced sample: naive CD8+ T cells sorted from blood. These receptor sequences come from a man younger than 35 in good health.

The sample holds one count of this clone. The chain employs TRBV6-6 and TRBJ2-7; perhaps TRBD1 as D (5 bases). The CDR3 has 12 amino acids. The V end lost 7 bases, the J end lost 5 bases, and 12 bases lay between the germline ends. Germline V gives CDR1 MNHNY, CDR2 SVGAGI (reference sequence). The CDR3 DNA follows: TGTGCCAGCAACCAGGGTATCGACGAGCAGTACTTC. Residues: CASNQGIDEQYF.

The rearrangement joins TRBV6-1 to TRBJ1-2; D possibly corresponds to TRBD1 (6 bases). V lost 2 bases and J 4 bases, leaving 11 bases between the germline ends. In germline, CDR1 is MNHNS, CDR2 SASEGT. The CDR3 covers 14 residues. The CDR3 is CASSEWGPFYGYTF. CDR3 nucleotide sequence: TGTGCCAGCAGTGAATGGGGGCCGTTCTATGGCTACACCTTC.

V is TRBV4-3 and J is TRBJ2-5; the D gene is possibly TRBD1 (6 bases). V shed 4 bases and J shed 4 bases, with 10 bases lying between them. Germline values: CDR1 LGHNA, CDR2 YSLEER. The CDR3 is 13 residues long. CDR3 protein: CASSPRGGETQYF. For the CDR3, the DNA is TGCGCCAGCAGCCCCAGGGGTGGAGAGACCCAGTACTTC.

The chain uses TRBV15 and TRBJ1-5; TRBD1 agrees at 9 bases. Germline assignment: CDR1 LNHNV and CDR2 YYDKDF (reference sequence). This CDR3 contains 19 residues. V was pared by 7 bases and J by 1 base, with 17 bases of the junction left unmatched. CDR3: CATNDSPGQGLQSNQPQHF. The DNA for the CDR3 is TGTGCCACCAACGATTCGCCGGGACAGGGATTACAGAGCAATCAGCCCCAGCATTTT.

The chain is built from TRBV27 and TRBJ1-2; TRBD1 aligns across 8 bases. Per germline, CDR1 MNHEY and CDR2 SMNVEV (reference sequence). The ends lost 8 bases at V and 4 bases at J; junction bases unmatched: 12. CDR3 length: 15 residues. CDR3 nucleotides: TGTGCCAGCGGTAAACTGACAGGGGATAGCTATGGCTACACCTTC. It translates to CASGKLTGDSYGYTF.

The rearrangement uses TRBV7-2 and TRBJ2-1; 13 positions match TRBD2. Trimming took 3 bases from V and 4 from J; bases not matched to a gene: 3. The germline CDR1 and CDR2 sequences are SGHTA and FQGNSA. The CDR3 runs to 16 residues. The CDR3: CASSFGTSGVYNEQFF. The CDR3 nucleotides read TGTGCCAGCAGCTTTGGGACTAGCGGGGTTTACAATGAGCAGTTCTTC.

This chain uses TRBV7-2 with TRBJ2-7; TRBD2 matches at 7 bases. This CDR3 has 16 residues. The J segment lost 0 bases and the V segment lost 4 bases, leaving 9 bases of the junction unmatched. CDR1 SGHTA and CDR2 FQGNSA come from the germline V gene. The CDR3, as DNA: TGTGCCAGCAGCTACGGGGGGTCCGGTAGCTCCTACGAGCAGTACTTC. This encodes CASSYGGSGSSYEQYF.

This clone was detected once. The rearrangement uses TRBV29-1 and TRBJ2-7; TRBD1 matches at 9 bases. Germline loops: CDR1 SQVTM, CDR2 ANQGSEA. J lost 5 bases, V lost 3 bases, and 8 bases had no gene match. The length of the CDR3 is 14 residues. The CDR3 sequence: CSVEGGTGRHEQYF. The CDR3 nucleotides are TGCAGCGTTGAGGGTGGGACAGGGCGCCACGAGCAGTACTTC.